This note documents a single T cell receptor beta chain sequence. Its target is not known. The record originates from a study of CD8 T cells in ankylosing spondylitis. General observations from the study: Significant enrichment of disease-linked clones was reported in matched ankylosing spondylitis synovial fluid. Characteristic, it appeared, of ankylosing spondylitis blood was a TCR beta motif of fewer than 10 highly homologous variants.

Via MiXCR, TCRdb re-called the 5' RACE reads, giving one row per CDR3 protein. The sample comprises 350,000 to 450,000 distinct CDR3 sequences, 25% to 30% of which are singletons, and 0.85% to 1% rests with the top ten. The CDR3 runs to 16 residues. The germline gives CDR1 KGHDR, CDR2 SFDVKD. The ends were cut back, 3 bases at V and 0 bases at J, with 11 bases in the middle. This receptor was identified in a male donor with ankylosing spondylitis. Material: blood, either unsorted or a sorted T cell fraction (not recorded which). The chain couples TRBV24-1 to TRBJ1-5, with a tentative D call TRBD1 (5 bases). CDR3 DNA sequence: TGTGCCACCAGTGATAAGACAGATGATAGCAATCAGCCCCAGCATTTT. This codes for CATSDKTDDSNQPQHF.